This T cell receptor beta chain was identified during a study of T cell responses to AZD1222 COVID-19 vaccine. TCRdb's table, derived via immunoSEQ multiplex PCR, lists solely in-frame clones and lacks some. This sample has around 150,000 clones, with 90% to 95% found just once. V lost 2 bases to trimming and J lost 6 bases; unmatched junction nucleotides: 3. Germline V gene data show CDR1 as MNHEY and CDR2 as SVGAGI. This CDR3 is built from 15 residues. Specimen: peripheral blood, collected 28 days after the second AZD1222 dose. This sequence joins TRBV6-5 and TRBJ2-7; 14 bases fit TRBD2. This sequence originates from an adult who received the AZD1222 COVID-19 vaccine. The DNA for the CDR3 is TGTGCCAGCAGTTACACGGGACTAGCGGGAGTCGAGCAGTACTTC. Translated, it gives CASSYTGLAGVEQYF.